This is a list of T cell receptor beta chains from one sample in a study of T cells after yellow fever vaccination. TCRdb recomputed calls from the 5' RACE reads with MiXCR, one row per CDR3 protein. Of about 630,000 distinct CDR3 sequences listed, 12% are singletons. Sequencing was performed on PBMCs, taken on the day of the yellow fever booster vaccination. These receptors came from a man under 40 who received the YFV17D yellow fever vaccine. The CDR3 runs from the conserved cysteine through the conserved F or W. The order of the fields is V gene, clone size, D gene, J gene, CDR3 protein, CDR3 DNA. A D gene is named only where the DNA matches it firmly. Some rows mark clone size as missing; the rest say once, few, many or name a class of expanded clone.

>TRBV2|-|TRBD2|TRBJ2-1
CATPSGSSGRNEQFF
TGTGCCACGCCCTCGGGATCTAGCGGTCGGAATGAGCAGTTCTTC
>TRBV14|many|-|TRBJ2-3
CASSRTSVYTQYF
TGTGCCAGCAGCCGGACTTCCGTGTATACGCAGTATTTT
>TRBV7-3|many|-|TRBJ2-2
CASSLTGTGELFF
TGTGCCAGCAGCCTAACAGGGACCGGGGAGCTGTTTTTT
>TRBV28|many|-|TRBJ2-7
CASSWTSRGSYEQYF
TGTGCCAGCAGTTGGACGTCGCGTGGATCCTACGAGCAGTACTTC
>TRBV7-9|few|-|TRBJ2-3
CASSLARTSSTDTQYF
TGTGCCAGCAGCTTAGCGAGGACATCTAGCACAGATACGCAGTATTTT
>TRBV11-2|-|-|TRBJ2-2
CASSFDSYTGELFF
TGTGCCAGCAGCTTCGACAGTTACACCGGGGAGCTGTTTTTT
>TRBV5-5|few|TRBD2|TRBJ2-3
CASSPLAGTEYF
TGTGCCAGCAGCCCCTTAGCGGGAACGGAGTATTTT
>TRBV20-1|-|TRBD2|TRBJ2-1
CSAGWTSKGEQFF
TGCAGTGCTGGTTGGACTAGCAAGGGTGAGCAGTTCTTC
>TRBV21-1|few|-|TRBJ2-4
CASSKGGWENIQYF
TGTGCCAGCAGCAAAGGGGGTTGGGAAAACATTCAGTACTTC
>TRBV15|many|-|TRBJ2-1
CATGYNEQFF
TGTGCCACCGGCTACAATGAGCAGTTCTTC
>TRBV7-9|-|-|TRBJ2-7
CASNSPGTNTYEQYF
TGTGCCAGCAACAGCCCCGGGACAAACACCTACGAGCAGTACTTC
>TRBV5-5|few|TRBD2|TRBJ2-7
CASSWASAGGYEQYF
TGTGCCAGCAGCTGGGCCTCGGCGGGGGGCTACGAGCAGTACTTC
>TRBV19|-|-|TRBJ2-1
CASSIRRGGTYNEQFF
TGTGCCAGTAGTATCCGCAGGGGGGGAACCTACAATGAGCAGTTCTTC
>TRBV2|-|-|TRBJ2-2
CASRVGQLTGELFF
TGTGCCAGCAGAGTCGGACAGCTCACCGGGGAGCTGTTTTTT
>TRBV27|few|-|TRBJ2-3
CASSPLQGWGTDTQYF
TGTGCCAGCAGCCCTCTTCAGGGGTGGGGCACAGATACGCAGTATTTT
>TRBV6-5|-|-|TRBJ2-3
CASSYDSPSGTDTQYF
TGTGCCAGCAGTTACGACTCTCCGTCGGGCACAGATACGCAGTATTTT
>TRBV19|-|-|TRBJ2-5
CASSPRERGSETQYF
TGTGCCAGTAGTCCTAGGGAAAGGGGCTCAGAGACCCAGTACTTC
>TRBV28|few|-|TRBJ2-5
CASSLFQGWETQYF
TGTGCCAGCAGTTTATTCCAGGGGTGGGAGACCCAGTACTTC
>TRBV5-1|-|TRBD1|TRBJ2-2
CASSIQGELTGELFF
TGCGCCAGCAGCATACAGGGGGAACTCACCGGGGAGCTGTTTTTT
>TRBV10-3|few|-|TRBJ2-6
CAISAGTHSGANVLTF
TGTGCCATCAGTGCGGGGACCCACTCTGGGGCCAACGTCCTGACTTTC
>TRBV7-6|-|-|TRBJ1-6
CASSQEAGTNSPLHF
TGTGCCAGCAGCCAGGAGGCAGGGACCAATTCACCCCTCCACTTT
>TRBV7-2|few|-|TRBJ2-1
CASSLDGNSNEQFF
TGTGCCAGCAGCTTAGATGGTAATTCTAATGAGCAGTTCTTC
>TRBV6-1|-|-|TRBJ1-1
CASSVMGEAVGNTEAFF
TGTGCCAGCAGTGTTATGGGGGAGGCCGTTGGAAACACTGAAGCTTTCTTT
>TRBV7-3|few|TRBD1|TRBJ1-1
CASSQGVGTEAFF
TGTGCCAGCAGCCAGGGGGTTGGTACTGAAGCTTTCTTT
>TRBV29-1|few|-|TRBJ2-7
CSVEITQGYEQYF
TGCAGCGTTGAAATTACACAGGGCTACGAGCAGTACTTC
>TRBV2|few|-|TRBJ1-5
CASSEYRRDQPQHF
TGTGCCAGCAGTGAATACCGTCGCGATCAGCCCCAGCATTTT